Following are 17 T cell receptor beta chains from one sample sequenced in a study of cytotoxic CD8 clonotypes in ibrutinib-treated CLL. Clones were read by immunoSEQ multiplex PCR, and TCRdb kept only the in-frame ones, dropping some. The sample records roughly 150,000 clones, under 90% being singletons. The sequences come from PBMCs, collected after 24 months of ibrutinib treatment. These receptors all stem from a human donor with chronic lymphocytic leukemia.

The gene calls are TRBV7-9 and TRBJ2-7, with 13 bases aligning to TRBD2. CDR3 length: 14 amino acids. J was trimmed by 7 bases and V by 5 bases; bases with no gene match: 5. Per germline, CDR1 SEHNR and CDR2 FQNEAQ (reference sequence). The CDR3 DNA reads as TGTGCCAGCAGCCTCGTACTAGCGGGAGGGGAGCAGTACTTC. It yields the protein CASSLVLAGGEQYF.

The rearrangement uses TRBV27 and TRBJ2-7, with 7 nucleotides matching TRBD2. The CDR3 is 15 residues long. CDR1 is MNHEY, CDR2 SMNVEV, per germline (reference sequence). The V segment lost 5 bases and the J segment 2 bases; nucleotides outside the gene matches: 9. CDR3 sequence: CASSLLLAPAYEQYF. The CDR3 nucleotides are TGTGCCAGCAGTCTCCTACTAGCGCCAGCCTACGAGCAGTACTTC.

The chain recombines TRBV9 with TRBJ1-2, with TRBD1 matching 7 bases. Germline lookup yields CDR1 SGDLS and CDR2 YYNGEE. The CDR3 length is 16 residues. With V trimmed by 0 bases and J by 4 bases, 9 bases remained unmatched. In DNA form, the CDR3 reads TGTGCCAGCAGCGTAGGGGACAGTCCGAATTTCTATGGCTACACCTTC. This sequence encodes CASSVGDSPNFYGYTF.

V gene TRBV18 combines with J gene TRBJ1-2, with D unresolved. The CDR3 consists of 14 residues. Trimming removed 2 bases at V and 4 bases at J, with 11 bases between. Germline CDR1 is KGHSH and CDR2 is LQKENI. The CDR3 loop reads CASSPSSGAYGYTF. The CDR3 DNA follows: TGTGCCAGCTCACCATCGTCCGGAGCCTATGGCTACACCTTC.

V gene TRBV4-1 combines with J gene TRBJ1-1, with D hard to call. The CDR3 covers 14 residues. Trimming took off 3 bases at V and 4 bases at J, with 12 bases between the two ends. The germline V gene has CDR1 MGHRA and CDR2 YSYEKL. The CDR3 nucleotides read TGCGCCAGCAGCCAGCACGGGCCCCTCACTGAAGCTTTCTTT. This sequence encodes CASSQHGPLTEAFF.

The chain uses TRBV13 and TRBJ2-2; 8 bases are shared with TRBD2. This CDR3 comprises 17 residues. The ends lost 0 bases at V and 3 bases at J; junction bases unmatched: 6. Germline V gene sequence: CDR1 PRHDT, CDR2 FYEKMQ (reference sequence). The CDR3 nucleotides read TGTGCCAGCAGCTTAGGGGATGGGACTAGTTACACCGGGGAGCTGTTTTTT. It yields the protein CASSLGDGTSYTGELFF.

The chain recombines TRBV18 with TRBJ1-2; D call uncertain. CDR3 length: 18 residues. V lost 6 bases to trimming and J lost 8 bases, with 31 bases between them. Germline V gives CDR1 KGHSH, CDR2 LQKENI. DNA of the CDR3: TGTGCCAGCTCGCTATTACAAGGAGCGAGAAGCCTCTTCGAGGGCTACACCTTC. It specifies CASSLLQGARSLFEGYTF.

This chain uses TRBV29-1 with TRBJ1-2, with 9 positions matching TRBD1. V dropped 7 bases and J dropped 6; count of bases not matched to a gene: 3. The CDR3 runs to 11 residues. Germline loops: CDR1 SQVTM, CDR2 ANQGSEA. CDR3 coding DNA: TGCAGCGCCGACAGGGGGGATGGCTACACCTTC. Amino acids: CSADRGDGYTF. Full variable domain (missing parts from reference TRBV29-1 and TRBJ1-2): SAVISQKPSRDICQRGTSLTIQCQVDSQVTMMFWYRQQPGQSLTLIATANQGSEATYESGFVIDKFPISRPNLTFSTLTVSNMSPEDSSIYLCSADRGDGYTFGSGTRLTVV.

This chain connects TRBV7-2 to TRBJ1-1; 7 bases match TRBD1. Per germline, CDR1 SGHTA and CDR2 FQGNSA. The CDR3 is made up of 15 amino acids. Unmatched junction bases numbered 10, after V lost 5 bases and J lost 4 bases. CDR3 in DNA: TGTGCCAGCAGCGCAACCCGGGACAGTCTCACTGAAGCTTTCTTT. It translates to CASSATRDSLTEAFF. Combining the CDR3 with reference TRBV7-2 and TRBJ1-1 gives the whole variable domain GAGVSQSPSNKVTEKGKDVELRCDPISGHTALYWYRQSLGQGLEFLIYFQGNSAPDKSGLPSDRFSAERTGGSVSTLTIQRTQQEDSAVYLCASSATRDSLTEAFFGQGTRLTVV.

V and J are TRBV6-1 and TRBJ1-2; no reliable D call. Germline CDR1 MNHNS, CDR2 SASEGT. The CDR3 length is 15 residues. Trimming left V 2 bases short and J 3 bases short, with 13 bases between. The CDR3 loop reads CASSEPLRGDYGYTF. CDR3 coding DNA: TGTGCCAGCAGTGAACCTTTACGGGGTGACTATGGCTACACCTTC.

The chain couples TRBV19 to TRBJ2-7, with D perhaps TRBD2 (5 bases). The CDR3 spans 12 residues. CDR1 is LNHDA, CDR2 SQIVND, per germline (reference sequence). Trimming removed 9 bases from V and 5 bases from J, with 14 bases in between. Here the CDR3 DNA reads TGTGCCAGGTTATTAGCGTCACACGAGCAGTACTTC. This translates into CARLLASHEQYF.

CDR3 nucleotides: TGTGCCAGCAGCTTAGGGGGGACAGGCCTGGGTCAGCCCCAGCATTTT. Protein sequence: CASSLGGTGLGQPQHF. V usage is TRBV11-2 and J usage is TRBJ1-5; TRBD1 matches at 8 bases. V shed 1 base and J 6 bases; nucleotides not matched to a gene: 8. Germline V gene sequence: CDR1 SGHAT, CDR2 FQNNGV. The CDR3 has 16 residues. Using reference TRBV11-2 and TRBJ1-5 for the parts outside the CDR3, the full variable domain is EAGVAQSPRYKIIEKRQSVAFWCNPISGHATLYWYQQILGQGPKLLIQFQNNGVVDDSQLPKDRFSAERLKGVDSTLKIQPAKLEDSAVYLCASSLGGTGLGQPQHFGDGTRLSIL.

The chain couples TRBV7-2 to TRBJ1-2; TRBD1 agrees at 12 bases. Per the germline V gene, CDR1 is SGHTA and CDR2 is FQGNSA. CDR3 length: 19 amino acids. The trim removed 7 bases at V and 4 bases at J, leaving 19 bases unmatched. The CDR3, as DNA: TGTGCCAGCACCCACCCCGGGACAGGGGGCAGTTCACGGAGCTATGGCTACACCTTC. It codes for CASTHPGTGGSSRSYGYTF.

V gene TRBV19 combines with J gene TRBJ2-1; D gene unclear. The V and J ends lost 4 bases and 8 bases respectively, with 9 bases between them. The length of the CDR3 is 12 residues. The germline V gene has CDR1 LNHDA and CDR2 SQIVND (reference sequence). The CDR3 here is CASSRTSHEQFF. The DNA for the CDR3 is TGTGCCAGTAGTAGGACCTCCCATGAGCAGTTCTTC.

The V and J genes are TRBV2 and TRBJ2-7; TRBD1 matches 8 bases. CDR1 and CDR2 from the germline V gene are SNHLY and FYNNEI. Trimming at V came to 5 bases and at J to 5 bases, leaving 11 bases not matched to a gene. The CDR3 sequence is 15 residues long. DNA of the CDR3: TGTGCCAGCAGTTCACAGGGGGGATATGACAACGAGCAGTACTTC. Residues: CASSSQGGYDNEQYF.

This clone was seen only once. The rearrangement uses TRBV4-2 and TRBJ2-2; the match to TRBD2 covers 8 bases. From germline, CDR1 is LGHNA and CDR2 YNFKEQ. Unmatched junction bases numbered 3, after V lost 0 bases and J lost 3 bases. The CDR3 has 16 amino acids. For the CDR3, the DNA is TGTGCCAGCAGCCAAGATTACGGGAGGGACACCGGGGAGCTGTTTTTT. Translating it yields CASSQDYGRDTGELFF.

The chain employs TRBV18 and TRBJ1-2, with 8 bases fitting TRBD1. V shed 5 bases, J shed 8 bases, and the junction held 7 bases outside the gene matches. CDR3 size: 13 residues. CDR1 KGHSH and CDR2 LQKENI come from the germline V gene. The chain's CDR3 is CASSMDRVGGYTF. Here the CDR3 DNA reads TGTGCCAGCTCAATGGACAGGGTAGGGGGCTACACCTTC.